What follows is one TCR beta chain and its context. The antigen this receptor binds is unknown. Base qualities are not provided; no much larger clone lies one nucleotide away. Libraries were constructed by the immunoSEQ multiplex PCR assay. In TCRdb, the immuneACCESS table is reduced to in-frame sequences with V and J assigned. These tables do not hold every clone; where another copy was compared, an unresolved V gene accounts for under half, and the others remain unexplained. Here the sample has 55,000 to 70,000 clones; roughly nine tenths occur a single time. The leading ten clones occupy 2% to 3% of the sample. This entry comes from a study of T cell changes during pregnancy in multiple sclerosis (dated by TCRdb to the late 2010s). About the study as a whole: The study examined how the T cell repertoire changed over the course of pregnancy in women with multiple sclerosis.

For CDR1 and CDR2, the germline V gene (reference sequence) lists SGHAT and FQDESV. The CDR3 has 14 amino acids, counting the end cysteine and phenylalanine. Only the CDR3 region is kept as DNA, spanning 42 bases read in frame from base 1. Between the V and J ends, shortened by 3 bases and 1 base respectively, the junction contains 9 bases. The receptor chain draws on TRBV11-1 and TRBJ1-1; the D gene identity is not certain. The receptor was isolated from a female donor with multiple sclerosis, enrolled in a pregnancy study. Specimen: peripheral blood, collected in the first trimester of pregnancy. CDR3 sequence: CASSFFSENTEAFF. The DNA is as follows: TGTGCCAGCAGCTTTTTCTCAGAGAACACTGAAGCTTTCTTT.